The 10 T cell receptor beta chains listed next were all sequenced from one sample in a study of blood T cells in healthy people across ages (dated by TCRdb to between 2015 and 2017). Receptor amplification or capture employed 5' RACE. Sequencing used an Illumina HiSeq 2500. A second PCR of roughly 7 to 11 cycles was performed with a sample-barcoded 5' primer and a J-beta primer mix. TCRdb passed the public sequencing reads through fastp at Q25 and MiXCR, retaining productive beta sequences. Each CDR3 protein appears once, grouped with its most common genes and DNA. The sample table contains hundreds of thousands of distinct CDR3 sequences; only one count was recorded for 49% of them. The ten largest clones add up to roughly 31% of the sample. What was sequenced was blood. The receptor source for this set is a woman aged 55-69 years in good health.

The CDR3 region has the DNA TGTGCCAGCAACTCGAATTTTGGTGAGCAGTTCTTC. Protein sequence: CASNSNFGEQFF. The genes are TRBV7-6 and TRBJ2-1; D remains ambiguous. V gave up 7 bases and J gave up 9 bases, with 13 bases separating them. Germline V CDR1 and CDR2: SGHVS, FNYEAQ. The CDR3 runs to 12 residues.

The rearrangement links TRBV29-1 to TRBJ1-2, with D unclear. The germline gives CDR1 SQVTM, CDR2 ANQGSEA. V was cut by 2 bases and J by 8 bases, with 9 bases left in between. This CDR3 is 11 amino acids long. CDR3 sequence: CSVEFWGGYTF. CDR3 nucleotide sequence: TGCAGCGTTGAATTCTGGGGAGGCTACACCTTC.

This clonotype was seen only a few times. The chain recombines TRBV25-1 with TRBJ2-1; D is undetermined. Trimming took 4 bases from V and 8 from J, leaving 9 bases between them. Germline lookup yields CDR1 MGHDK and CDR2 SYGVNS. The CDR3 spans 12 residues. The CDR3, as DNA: TGTGCCAGCAGTGGAAGGCTGTATGAGCAGTTCTTC. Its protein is CASSGRLYEQFF. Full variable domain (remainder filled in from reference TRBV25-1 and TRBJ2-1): EADIYQTPRYLVIGTGKKITLECSQTMGHDKMYWYQQDPGMELHLIHYSYGVNSTEKGDLSSESTVSRIRTEHFPLTLESARPSHTSQYLCASSGRLYEQFFGPGTRLTVL.

The chain's CDR3 is CASSLGGTRSEQYF. Written as DNA, the CDR3 is TGCGCCAGCAGCTTGGGGGGGACTAGATCCGAGCAGTACTTC. The rearrangement links TRBV5-1 to TRBJ2-7; 8 bases map to TRBD2. Germline V gives CDR1 SGHRS, CDR2 YFSETQ. The CDR3 covers 14 residues. Trimming cost V 0 bases and J 6 bases; bases outside gene matches: 5. The variable domain in full, completed from reference TRBV5-1 and TRBJ2-7, reads KAGVTQTPRYLIKTRGQQVTLSCSPISGHRSVSWYQQTPGQGLQFLFEYFSETQRNKGNFPGRFSGRQFSNSRSEMNVSTLELGDSALYLCASSLGGTRSEQYFGPGTRLTVT.

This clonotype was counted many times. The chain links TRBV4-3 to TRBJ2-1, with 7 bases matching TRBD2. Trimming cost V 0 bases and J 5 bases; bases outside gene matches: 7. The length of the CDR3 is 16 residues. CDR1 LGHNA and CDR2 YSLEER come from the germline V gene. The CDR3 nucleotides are TGCGCCAGCAGCCAAGACGAGACTAGCTATAACAATGAGCAGTTCTTC. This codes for CASSQDETSYNNEQFF.

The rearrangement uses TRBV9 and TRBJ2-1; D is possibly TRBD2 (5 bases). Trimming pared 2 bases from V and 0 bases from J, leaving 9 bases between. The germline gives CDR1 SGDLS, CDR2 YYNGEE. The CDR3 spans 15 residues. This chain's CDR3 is CASSVMRASYNEQFF. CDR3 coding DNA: TGTGCCAGCAGCGTCATGAGGGCCTCCTACAATGAGCAGTTCTTC.

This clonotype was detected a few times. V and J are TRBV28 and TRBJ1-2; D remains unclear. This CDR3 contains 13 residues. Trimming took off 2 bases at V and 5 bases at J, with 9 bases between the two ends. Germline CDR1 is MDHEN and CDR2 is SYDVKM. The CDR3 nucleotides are TGTGCCAGCAGTTTACTCCAGGTTTATGGCTACACCTTC. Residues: CASSLLQVYGYTF.

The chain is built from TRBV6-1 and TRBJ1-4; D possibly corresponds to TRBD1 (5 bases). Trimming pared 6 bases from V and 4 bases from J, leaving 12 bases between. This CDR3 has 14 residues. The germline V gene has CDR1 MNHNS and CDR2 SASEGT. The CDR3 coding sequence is TGTGCCAGCAGCCCCGGGGCTAGTAATGAAAAACTGTTTTTT. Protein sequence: CASSPGASNEKLFF.

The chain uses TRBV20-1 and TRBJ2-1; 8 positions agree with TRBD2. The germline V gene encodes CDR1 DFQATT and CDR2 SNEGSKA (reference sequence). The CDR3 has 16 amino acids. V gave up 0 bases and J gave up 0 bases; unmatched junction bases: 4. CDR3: CSARDSSGSSYNEQFF. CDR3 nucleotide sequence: TGCAGTGCTAGAGATTCAAGCGGGAGCTCCTACAATGAGCAGTTCTTC.

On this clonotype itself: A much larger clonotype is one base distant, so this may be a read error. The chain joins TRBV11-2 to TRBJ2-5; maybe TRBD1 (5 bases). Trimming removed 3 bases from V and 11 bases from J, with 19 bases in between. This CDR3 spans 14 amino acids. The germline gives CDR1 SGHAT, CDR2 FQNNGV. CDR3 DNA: TGTGCCAGCAGCTTGTATGGTGAGGACAATGAGCAGTACTTC. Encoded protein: CASSLYGEDNEQYF. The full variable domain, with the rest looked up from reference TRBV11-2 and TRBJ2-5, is EAGVAQSPRYKIIEKRQSVAFWCNPISGHATLYWYQQILGQGPKLLIQFQNNGVVDDSQLPKDRFSAERLKGVDSTLKIQPAKLEDSAVYLCASSLYGEDNEQYFGPGTRLLVL.